This TCR beta chain stems from a study of response to subunit inactivated influenza vaccine. Each CDR3 protein is one row after TCRdb ran MiXCR on the RT-PCR reads. This sample has hundreds of thousands of distinct CDR3 sequences, with less than 15% found just once. The V gene's germline CDR1 is SQVTM and CDR2 ANQGSEA. This CDR3 contains 11 residues. The ends were cut back, 4 bases at V and 8 bases at J, with 11 bases in the middle. This clonotype was seen more than once but under ten times. The J gene is TRBJ1-2, the V gene TRBV29-1; D not resolved. The receptor was derived from a man in his fifties or sixties who received an inactivated influenza vaccine. Sequences were derived from non-naive T cells sorted from PBMCs, sampled less than 15 days before vaccination. The CDR3 nucleotides read TGCAGCGTTGTTTGGGGAGAAGGCTACACCTTC. Protein: CSVVWGEGYTF.